This note documents a single T cell receptor beta chain sequence. This sample was taken from a study of identical twins. TCRdb re-derived calls from the 5' RACE reads in MiXCR, one entry per CDR3 protein. Of approximately 500,000 distinct CDR3 sequences listed, less than 25% were seen once; the top ten hold over 2.5%. The CDR3 is 13 amino acids. Germline values: CDR1 DFQATT, CDR2 SNEGSKA (reference sequence). Trimming took 0 bases from V and 3 from J, leaving 8 bases between them. The sample also formed part of further work on T cells expressing NK-cell markers. From that paper: Each TCR beta repertoire originated in sorted T cells that were CD3+CD56+NKG2C+, CD3+CD56+NKG2C- or CD3+CD56-NKG2C+. Eight donors were sequenced, of whom seven were HCMV-seropositive, while the remaining one was HCMV-seronegative.

Specimen: CD4+ T cells sorted from blood. V and J are TRBV20-1 and TRBJ1-2; a weak D match, TRBD1 (6 bases). This sequence originates from a woman aged 18-29 years in good health. The CDR3: CSARERGHYGYTF. In DNA form, the CDR3 reads TGCAGTGCTAGAGAACGGGGGCACTATGGCTACACCTTC.